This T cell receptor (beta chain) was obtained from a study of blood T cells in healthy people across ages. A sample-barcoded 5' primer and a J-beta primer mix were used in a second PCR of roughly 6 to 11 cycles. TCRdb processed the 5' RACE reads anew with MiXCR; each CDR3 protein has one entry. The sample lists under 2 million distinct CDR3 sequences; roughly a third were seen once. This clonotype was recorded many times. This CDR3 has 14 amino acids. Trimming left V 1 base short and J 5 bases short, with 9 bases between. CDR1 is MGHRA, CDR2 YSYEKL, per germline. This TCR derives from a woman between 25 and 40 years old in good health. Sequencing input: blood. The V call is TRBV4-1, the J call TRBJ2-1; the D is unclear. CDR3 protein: CASSQVTRHNEQFF. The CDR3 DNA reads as TGCGCCAGCAGCCAAGTAACTCGGCACAATGAGCAGTTCTTC.